The table lists the clone carrying this TCR beta chain with many counts. What it binds is unknown. Making the TCR beta libraries involved quantitative 5'-RACE with molecular barcodes. TCRdb processed the 5' RACE reads anew with MiXCR; each CDR3 protein has one entry. The sample consists of about 270,000 distinct CDR3 sequences, approximately 30% of them appearing once. The germline V and J ends were trimmed by 6 bases and 2 bases, with 17 bases remaining between them. CDR3 length equals 16 residues. Germline CDR1 MNHNS, CDR2 SASEGT. The sample originates from a study of CD8 T cells in ankylosing spondylitis. Study-wide results and limits: From matched ankylosing spondylitis synovial fluid, disease-linked clones were reportedly recovered at significantly enriched levels. One TCR beta motif, made up of roughly 8 highly homologous variants, appeared characteristic of ankylosing spondylitis blood. Previous work reported some of these motif variants in the synovial fluid and blood of reactive arthritis.

Material: blood, either unsorted or a sorted T cell fraction (not recorded which). The chain uses TRBV6-1 and TRBJ1-5; D is unresolved. The clonotype was recovered from a male donor with ankylosing spondylitis or in good health (not recorded which). The CDR3 spells CASRKTEGGGNQPQHF. CDR3 coding DNA: TGTGCCAGCAGGAAGACCGAAGGTGGAGGCAATCAGCCCCAGCATTTT.